The present T cell receptor (beta chain) was sequenced within a study of response to subunit inactivated influenza vaccine. General observations from the study: The study's authors posited that every seasonal influenza vaccination enlists few new T cells.

TCRdb redid the calling of the RT-PCR reads with MiXCR, one entry per CDR3 protein. The sample lists under 850,000 distinct CDR3 sequences; less than 20% were seen once. CDR1 and CDR2 from the germline V gene are MNHEY and SMNVEV (reference sequence). This CDR3 spans 15 amino acids. The V segment lost 5 bases and the J segment 3 bases; nucleotides outside the gene matches: 7. This clonotype was detected only a few times. Its antigen is still unknown. Material: PBMCs from blood, obtained 5 to 6 days after vaccination. The rearrangement joins TRBV27 to TRBJ1-2, with 9 positions matching TRBD1. This clonotype was obtained from a man in his forties or fifties who received an inactivated influenza vaccine. The CDR3 DNA reads TGTGCCAGCAGTGACCCGGGACAGGGACACTATGGCTACACCTTC. Residues: CASSDPGQGHYGYTF.